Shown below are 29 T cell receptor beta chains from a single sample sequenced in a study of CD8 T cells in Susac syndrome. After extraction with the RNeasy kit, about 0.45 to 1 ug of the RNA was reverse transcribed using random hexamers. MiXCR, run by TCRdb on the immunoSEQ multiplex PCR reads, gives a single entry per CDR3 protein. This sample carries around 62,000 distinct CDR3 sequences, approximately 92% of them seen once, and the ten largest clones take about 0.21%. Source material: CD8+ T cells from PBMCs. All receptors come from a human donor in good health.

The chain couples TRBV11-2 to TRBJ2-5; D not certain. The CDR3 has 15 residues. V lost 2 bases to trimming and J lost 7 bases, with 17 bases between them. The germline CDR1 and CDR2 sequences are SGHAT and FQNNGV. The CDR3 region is CASSLSRFLFGTQYF. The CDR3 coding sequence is TGTGCCAGCAGCTTATCTAGGTTTCTTTTCGGGACCCAGTACTTC.

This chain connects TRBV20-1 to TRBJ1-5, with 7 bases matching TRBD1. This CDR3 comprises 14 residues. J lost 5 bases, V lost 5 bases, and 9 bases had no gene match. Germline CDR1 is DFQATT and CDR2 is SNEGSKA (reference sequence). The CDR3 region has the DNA TGCAGTGCTCTTCGGACAGGAGGAGATCAGCCCCAGCATTTT. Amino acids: CSALRTGGDQPQHF.

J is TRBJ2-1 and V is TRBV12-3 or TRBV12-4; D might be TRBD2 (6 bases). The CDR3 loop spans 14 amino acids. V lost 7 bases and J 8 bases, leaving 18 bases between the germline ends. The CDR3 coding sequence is TGTGCCAGCAACCCCCCCGTCGGGGGTTATGAGCAGTTCTTC. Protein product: CASNPPVGGYEQFF.

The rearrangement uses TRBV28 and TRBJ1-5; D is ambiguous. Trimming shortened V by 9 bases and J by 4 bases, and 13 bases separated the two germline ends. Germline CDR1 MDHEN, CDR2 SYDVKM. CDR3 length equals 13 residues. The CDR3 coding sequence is TGTGCCAGTAAAGGACCAACAAATCAGCCCCAGCATTTT. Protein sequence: CASKGPTNQPQHF.

DNA of the CDR3: TGTGCCAGCAGGGGTTTTGCGGGGTCGGATTCACCCCTCCACTTT. Its translation: CASRGFAGSDSPLHF. The J gene is TRBJ1-6, the V gene TRBV12-3 or TRBV12-4; D uncertain. This CDR3 has 15 residues. V was cut by 6 bases and J by 8 bases, with 17 bases left in between.

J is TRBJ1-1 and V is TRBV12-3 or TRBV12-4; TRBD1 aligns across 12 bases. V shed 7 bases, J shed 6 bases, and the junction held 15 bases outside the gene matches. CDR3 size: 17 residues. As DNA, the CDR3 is TGTGCCAGCAATACAGGGGACAGGGGGCGAGAGAAGGCTGAAGCTTTCTTT. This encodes CASNTGDRGREKAEAFF.

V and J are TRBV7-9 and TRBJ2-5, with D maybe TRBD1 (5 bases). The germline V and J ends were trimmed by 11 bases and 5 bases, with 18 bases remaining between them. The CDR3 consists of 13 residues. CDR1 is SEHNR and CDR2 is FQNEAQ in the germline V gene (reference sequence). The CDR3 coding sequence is TGTGCCGGACGGTCAGGGCGCTCTGAGACCCAGTACTTC. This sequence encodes CAGRSGRSETQYF. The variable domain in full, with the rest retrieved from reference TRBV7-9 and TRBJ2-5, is DTGVSQNPRHKITKRGQNVTFRCDPISEHNRLYWYRQTLGQGPEFLTYFQNEAQLEKSRLLSDRFSAERPKGSFSTLEIQRTEQGDSAMYLCAGRSGRSETQYFGPGTRLLVL.

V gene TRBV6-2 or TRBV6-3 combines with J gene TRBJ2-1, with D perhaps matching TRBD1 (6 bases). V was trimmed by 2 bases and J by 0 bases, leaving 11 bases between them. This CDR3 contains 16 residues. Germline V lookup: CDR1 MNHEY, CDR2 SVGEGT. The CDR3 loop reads CASSYEGHSSYNEQFF. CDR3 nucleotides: TGTGCCAGCAGTTACGAGGGACATAGCTCCTACAATGAGCAGTTCTTC.

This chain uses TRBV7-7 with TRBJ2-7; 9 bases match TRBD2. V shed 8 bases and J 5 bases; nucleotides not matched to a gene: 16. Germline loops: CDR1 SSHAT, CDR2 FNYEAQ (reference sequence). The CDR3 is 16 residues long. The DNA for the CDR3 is TGTGCCAGCCCACGCCGTGGCGGGGGGGCCTATAACGAGCAGTACTTC. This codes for CASPRRGGGAYNEQYF. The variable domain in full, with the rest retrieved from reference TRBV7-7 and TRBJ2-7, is GAGVSQSPRYKVTKRGQDVTLRCDPISSHATLYWYQQALGQGPEFLTYFNYEAQPDKSGLPSDRFSAERPEGSISTLTIQRTEQRDSAMYRCASPRRGGGAYNEQYFGPGTRLTVT.

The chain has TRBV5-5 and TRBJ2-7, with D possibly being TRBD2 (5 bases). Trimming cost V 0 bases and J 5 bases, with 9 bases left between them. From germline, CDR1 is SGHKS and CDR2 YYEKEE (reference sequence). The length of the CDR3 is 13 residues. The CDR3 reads CASSLGGSDEQYF. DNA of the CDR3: TGTGCCAGCAGCTTGGGAGGGTCTGACGAGCAGTACTTC.

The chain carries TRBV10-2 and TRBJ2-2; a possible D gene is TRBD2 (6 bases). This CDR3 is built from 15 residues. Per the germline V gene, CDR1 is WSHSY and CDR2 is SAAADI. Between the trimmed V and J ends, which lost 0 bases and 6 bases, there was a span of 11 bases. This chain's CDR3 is CASSESGGVPGELFF. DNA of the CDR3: TGCGCCAGCAGTGAGTCGGGAGGCGTGCCCGGGGAGCTGTTTTTT.

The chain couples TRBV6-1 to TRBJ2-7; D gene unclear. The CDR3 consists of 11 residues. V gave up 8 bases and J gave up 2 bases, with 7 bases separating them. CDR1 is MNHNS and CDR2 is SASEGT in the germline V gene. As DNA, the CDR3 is TGTGCCAGCGCACGCCCCTACGAGCAGTACTTC. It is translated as CASARPYEQYF.

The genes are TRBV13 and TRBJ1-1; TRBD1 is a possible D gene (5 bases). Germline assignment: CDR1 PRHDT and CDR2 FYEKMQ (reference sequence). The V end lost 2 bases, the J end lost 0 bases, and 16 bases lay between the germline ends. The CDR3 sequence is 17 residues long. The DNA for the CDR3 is TGTGCCAGCAGCTTATGGGGGAATCGCCCGTTGAACACTGAAGCTTTCTTT. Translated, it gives CASSLWGNRPLNTEAFF.

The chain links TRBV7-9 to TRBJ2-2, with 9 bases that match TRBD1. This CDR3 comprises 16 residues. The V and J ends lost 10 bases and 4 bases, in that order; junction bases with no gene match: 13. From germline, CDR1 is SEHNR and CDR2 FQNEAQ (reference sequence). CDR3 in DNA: TGTGCCACCGTAATATCGGACAGGGGCATCACCGGGGAGCTGTTTTTT. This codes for CATVISDRGITGELFF.

CDR3 coding DNA: TGTGCCAGCAGTCCCTCTAGCGGGGTCCTGTACGAGCAGTACTTC. It specifies CASSPSSGVLYEQYF. The V gene is TRBV12-3 or TRBV12-4, the J gene TRBJ2-7, with TRBD2 identical over 9 bases. The trim removed 5 bases at V and 4 bases at J, leaving 9 bases unmatched. CDR3 length equals 15 residues.

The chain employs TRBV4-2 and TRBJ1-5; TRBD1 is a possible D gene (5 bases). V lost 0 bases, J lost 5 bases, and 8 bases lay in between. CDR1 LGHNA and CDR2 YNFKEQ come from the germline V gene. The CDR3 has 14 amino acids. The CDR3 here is CASSQEGGDQPQHF. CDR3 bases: TGTGCCAGCAGCCAAGAGGGGGGAGATCAGCCCCAGCATTTT.

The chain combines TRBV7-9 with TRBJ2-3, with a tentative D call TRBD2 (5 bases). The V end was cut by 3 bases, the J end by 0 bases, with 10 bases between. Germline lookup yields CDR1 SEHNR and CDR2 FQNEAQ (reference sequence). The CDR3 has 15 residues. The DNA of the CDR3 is TGTGCCAGCAGCTTGAGGGAGCCTAGCACAGATACGCAGTATTTT. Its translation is CASSLREPSTDTQYF. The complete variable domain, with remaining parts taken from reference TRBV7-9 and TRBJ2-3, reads DTGVSQNPRHKITKRGQNVTFRCDPISEHNRLYWYRQTLGQGPEFLTYFQNEAQLEKSRLLSDRFSAERPKGSFSTLEIQRTEQGDSAMYLCASSLREPSTDTQYFGPGTRLTVL.

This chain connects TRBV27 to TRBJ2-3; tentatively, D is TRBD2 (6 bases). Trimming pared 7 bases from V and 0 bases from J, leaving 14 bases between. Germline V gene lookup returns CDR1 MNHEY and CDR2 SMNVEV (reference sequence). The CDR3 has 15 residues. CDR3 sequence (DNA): TGTGCCAGCACCCGGGGACTCTCTAGCACAGATACGCAGTATTTT. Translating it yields CASTRGLSSTDTQYF.

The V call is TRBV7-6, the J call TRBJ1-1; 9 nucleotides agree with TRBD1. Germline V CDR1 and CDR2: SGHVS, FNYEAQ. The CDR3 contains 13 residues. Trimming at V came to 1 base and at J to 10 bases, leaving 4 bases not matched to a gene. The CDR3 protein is CASSLGQGEIAFF. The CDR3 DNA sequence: TGTGCCAGCAGCTTAGGACAGGGGGAGATAGCTTTCTTT.

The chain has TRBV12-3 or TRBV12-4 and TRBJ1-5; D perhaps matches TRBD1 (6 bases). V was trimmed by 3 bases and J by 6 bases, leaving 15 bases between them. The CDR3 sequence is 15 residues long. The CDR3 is CASSLRGSVSQPQHF. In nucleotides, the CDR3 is TGTGCCAGCAGTTTGAGGGGGAGTGTCAGTCAGCCCCAGCATTTT.

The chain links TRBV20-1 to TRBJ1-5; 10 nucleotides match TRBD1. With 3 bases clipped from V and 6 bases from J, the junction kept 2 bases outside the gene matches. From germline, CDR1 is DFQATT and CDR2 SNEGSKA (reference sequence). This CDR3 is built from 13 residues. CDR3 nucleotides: TGCAGTGCTAGGGGGACAGGGGTTCAGCCCCAGCATTTT. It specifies CSARGTGVQPQHF.

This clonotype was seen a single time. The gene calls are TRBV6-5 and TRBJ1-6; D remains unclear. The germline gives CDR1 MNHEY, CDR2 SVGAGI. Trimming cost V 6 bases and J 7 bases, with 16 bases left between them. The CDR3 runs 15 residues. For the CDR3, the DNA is TGTGCCAGCAGCCCCTTAGGAACATGGAATTCACCCCTCCACTTT. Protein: CASSPLGTWNSPLHF.

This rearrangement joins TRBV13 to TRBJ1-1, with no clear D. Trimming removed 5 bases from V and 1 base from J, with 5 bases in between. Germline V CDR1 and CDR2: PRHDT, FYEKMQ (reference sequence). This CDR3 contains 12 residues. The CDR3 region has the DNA TGTGCCAGCAGCCGAGAGAACACTGAAGCTTTCTTT. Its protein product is CASSRENTEAFF.

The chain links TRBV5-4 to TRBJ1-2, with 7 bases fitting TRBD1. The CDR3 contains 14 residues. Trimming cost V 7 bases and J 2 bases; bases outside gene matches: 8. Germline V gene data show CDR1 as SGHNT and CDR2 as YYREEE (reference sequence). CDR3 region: CASGPGTENYGYTF. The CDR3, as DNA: TGTGCCAGCGGCCCCGGGACAGAAAACTATGGCTACACCTTC.

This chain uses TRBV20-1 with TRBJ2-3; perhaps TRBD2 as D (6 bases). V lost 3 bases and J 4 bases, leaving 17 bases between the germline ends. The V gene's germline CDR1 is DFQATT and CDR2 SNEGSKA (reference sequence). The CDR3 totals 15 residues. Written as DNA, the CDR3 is TGCAGTGCTAGGGCTAGCGTGGTCGGGGCAGATACGCAGTATTTT. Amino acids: CSARASVVGADTQYF.

The CDR3 region has the DNA TGTGCCAGCAGTCCCCTCCCCCGGGGGGAGATCAAGCCCCAGCATTTT. It encodes CASSPLPRGEIKPQHF. The chain links TRBV27 to TRBJ1-5; weak D call: TRBD1 (5 bases). The V gene lost 5 bases and the J gene lost 8 bases, with 22 bases spanning the gap. This CDR3 contains 16 residues. Germline values: CDR1 MNHEY, CDR2 SMNVEV (reference sequence).

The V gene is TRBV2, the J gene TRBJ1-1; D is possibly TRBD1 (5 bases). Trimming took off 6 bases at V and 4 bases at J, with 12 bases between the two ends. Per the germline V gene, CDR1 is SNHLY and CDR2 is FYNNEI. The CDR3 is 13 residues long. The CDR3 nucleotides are TGTGCCAGCAGGGTTGGGGCTTTCACTGAAGCTTTCTTT. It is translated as CASRVGAFTEAFF.

The DNA for the CDR3 is TGCAGCGTTGAGCATTCAGGGGCGACAGCTAACTATGGCTACACCTTC. The encoded protein is CSVEHSGATANYGYTF. V gene TRBV29-1 combines with J gene TRBJ1-2; a possible D gene is TRBD1 (6 bases). This CDR3 spans 16 amino acids. Germline V gene lookup returns CDR1 SQVTM and CDR2 ANQGSEA. V was clipped by 3 bases and J by 0 bases, with 17 bases between them.

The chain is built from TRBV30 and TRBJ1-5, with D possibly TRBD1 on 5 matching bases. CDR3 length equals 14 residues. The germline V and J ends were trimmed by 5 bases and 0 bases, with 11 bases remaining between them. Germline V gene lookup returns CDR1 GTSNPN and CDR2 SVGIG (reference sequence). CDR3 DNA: TGTGCCTGGGGGGCAGAGAATAGCAATCAGCCCCAGCATTTT. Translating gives CAWGAENSNQPQHF.